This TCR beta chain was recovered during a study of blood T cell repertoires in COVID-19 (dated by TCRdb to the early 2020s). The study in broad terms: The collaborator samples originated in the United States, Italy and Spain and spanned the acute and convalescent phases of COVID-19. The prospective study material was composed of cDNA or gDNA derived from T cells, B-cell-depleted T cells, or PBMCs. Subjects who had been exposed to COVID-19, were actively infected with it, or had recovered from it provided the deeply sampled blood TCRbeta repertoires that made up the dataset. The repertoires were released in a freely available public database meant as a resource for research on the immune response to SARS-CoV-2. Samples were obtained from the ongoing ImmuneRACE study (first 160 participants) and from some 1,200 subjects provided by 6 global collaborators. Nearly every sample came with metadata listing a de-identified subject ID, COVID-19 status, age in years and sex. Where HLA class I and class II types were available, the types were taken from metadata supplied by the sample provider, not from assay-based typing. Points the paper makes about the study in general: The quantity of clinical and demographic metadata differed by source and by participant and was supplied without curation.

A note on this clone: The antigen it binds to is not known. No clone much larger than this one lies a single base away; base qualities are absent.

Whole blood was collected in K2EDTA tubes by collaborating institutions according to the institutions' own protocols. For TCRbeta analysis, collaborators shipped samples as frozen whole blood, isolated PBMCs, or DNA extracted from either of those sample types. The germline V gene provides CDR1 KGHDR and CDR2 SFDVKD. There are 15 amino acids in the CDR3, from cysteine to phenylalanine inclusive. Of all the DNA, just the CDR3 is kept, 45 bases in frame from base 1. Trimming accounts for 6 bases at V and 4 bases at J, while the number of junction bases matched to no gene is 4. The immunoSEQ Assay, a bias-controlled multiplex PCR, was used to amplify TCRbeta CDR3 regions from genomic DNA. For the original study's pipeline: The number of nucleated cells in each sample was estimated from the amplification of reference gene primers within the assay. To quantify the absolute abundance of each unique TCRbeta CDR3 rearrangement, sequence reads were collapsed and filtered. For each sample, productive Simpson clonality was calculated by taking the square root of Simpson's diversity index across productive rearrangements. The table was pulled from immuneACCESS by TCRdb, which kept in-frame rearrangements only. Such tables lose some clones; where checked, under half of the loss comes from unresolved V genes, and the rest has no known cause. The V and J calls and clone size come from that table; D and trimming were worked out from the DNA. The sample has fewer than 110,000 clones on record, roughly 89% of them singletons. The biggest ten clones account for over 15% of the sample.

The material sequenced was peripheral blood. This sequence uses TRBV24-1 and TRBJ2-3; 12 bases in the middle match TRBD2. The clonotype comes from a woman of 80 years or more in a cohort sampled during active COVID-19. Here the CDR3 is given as CATSQLAGGPDTQYF. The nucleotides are TGTGCCACCAGTCAGCTAGCGGGAGGGCCAGATACGCAGTATTTT.